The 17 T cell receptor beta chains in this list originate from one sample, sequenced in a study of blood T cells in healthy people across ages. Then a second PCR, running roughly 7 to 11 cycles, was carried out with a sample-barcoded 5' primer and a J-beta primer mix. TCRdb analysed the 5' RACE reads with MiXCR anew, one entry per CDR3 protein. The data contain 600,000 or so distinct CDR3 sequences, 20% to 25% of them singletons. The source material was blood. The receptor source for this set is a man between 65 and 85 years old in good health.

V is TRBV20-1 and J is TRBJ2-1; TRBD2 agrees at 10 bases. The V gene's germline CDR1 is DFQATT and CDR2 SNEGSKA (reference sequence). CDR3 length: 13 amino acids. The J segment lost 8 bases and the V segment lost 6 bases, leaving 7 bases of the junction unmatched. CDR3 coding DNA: TGCAGTGCCCCACTAGCGGGAATCGATGAGCAGTTCTTC. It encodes CSAPLAGIDEQFF.

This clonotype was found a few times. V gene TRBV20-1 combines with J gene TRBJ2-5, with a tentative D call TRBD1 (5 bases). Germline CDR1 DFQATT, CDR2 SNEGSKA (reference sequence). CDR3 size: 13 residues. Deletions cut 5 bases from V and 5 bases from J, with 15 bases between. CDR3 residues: CSACLNGAETQYF. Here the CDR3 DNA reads TGCAGTGCTTGCCTTAATGGGGCGGAGACCCAGTACTTC.

The CDR3 spells CASGFYIGTGNGYTF. The CDR3 coding sequence is TGTGCTAGTGGTTTCTACATCGGGACAGGGAATGGCTACACCTTC. The V call is TRBV12-5, the J call TRBJ1-2, with TRBD1 matching over 9 bases. Germline V gives CDR1 LGHNT, CDR2 FRNRAP. The CDR3 has 15 residues. V was clipped by 3 bases and J by 6 bases; unmatched bases: 8.

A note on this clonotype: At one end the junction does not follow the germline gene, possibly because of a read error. CDR3 in amino acids: CASTGGGTYGYAF. The CDR3 coding sequence is TGTGCCAGCACAGGCGGGGGGACCTATGGCTACGCCTTC. The rearrangement joins TRBV2 to TRBJ1-2, with D possibly TRBD1 on 5 matching bases. CDR1 is SNHLY and CDR2 is FYNNEI in the germline V gene. The CDR3 consists of 13 residues.

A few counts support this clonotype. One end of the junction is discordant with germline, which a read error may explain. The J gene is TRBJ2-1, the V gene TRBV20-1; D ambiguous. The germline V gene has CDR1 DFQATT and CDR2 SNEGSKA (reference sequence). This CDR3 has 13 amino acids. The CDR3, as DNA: TGCAGTGGCGAGACTCCAGATGGCGATGAGCCGTTCTTC. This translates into CSGETPDGDEPFF.

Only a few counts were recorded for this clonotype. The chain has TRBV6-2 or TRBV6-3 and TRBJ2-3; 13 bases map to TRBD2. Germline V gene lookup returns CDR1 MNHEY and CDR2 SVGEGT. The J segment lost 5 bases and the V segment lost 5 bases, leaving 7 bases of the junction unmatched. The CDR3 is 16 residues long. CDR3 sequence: CASSTPLAGGGDTQYF. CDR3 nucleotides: TGTGCCAGCAGTACCCCACTAGCGGGAGGGGGAGATACGCAGTATTTT.

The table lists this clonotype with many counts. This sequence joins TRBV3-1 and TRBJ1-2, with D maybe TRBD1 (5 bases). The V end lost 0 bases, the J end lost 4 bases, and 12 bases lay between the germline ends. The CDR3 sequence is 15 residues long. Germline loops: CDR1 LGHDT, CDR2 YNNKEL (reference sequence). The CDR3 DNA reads TGTGCCAGCAGCCAAGACTGGGGACTTCTCTATGGCTACACCTTC. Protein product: CASSQDWGLLYGYTF.

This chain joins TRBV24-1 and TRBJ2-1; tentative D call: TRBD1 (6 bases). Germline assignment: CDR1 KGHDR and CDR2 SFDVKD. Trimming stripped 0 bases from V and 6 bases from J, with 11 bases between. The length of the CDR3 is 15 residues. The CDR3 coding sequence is TGTGCCACCAGTGATTTGACAGGGTTCGGCAATGAGCAGTTCTTC. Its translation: CATSDLTGFGNEQFF.

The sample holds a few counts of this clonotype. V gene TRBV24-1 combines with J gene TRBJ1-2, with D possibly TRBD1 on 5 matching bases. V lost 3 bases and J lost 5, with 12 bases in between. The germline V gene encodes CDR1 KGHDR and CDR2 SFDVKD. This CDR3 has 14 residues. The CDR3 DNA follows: TGTGCCACCAGTGATCCAGGGAGGGGATATGGCTACACCTTC. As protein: CATSDPGRGYGYTF.

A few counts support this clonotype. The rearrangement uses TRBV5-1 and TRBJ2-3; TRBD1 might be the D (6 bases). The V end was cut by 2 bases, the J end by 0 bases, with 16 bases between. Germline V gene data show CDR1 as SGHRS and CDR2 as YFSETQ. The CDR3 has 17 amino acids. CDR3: CASSFTPGQTSTDTQYF. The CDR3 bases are TGCGCCAGCAGCTTTACGCCGGGACAAACTAGCACAGATACGCAGTATTTT.

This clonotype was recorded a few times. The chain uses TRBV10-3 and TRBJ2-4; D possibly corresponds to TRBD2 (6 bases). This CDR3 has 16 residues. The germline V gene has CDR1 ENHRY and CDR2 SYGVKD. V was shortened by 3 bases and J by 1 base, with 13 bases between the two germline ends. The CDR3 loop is CAISDPGSHAKNIQYF. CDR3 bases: TGTGCCATCAGTGACCCCGGGAGTCACGCCAAAAACATTCAGTACTTC.

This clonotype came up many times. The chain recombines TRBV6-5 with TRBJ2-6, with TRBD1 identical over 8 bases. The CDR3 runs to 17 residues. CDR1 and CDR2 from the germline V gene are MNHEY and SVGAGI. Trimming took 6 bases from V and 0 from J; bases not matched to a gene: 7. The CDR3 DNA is TGTGCCAGCAGACCAAGGACAGGGAACTCTGGGGCCAACGTCCTGACTTTC. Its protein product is CASRPRTGNSGANVLTF.

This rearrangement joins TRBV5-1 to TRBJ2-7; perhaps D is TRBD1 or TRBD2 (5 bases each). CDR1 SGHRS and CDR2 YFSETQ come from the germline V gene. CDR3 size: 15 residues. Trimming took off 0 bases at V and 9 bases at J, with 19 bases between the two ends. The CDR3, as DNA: TGCGCCAGCAGCTTGGTCTGGGACGACGATGGCGGGCAGTACTTC. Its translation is CASSLVWDDDGGQYF.

The CDR3 sequence is CAWSVGRGEAFF. The CDR3 coding sequence is TGTGCCTGGAGTGTAGGTCGTGGTGAAGCTTTCTTT. V gene TRBV30 combines with J gene TRBJ1-1; D not certain. The CDR3 is 12 amino acids. CDR1 GTSNPN and CDR2 SVGIG come from the germline V gene (reference sequence). Deletions cut 0 bases from V and 7 bases from J, with 9 bases between.

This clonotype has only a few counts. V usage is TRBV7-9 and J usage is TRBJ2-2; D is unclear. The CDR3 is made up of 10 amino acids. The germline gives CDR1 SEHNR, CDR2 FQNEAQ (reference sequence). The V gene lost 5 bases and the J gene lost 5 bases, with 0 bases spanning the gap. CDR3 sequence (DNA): TGTGCCAGCAGCACCGGGGAGCTGTTTTTT. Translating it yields CASSTGELFF.

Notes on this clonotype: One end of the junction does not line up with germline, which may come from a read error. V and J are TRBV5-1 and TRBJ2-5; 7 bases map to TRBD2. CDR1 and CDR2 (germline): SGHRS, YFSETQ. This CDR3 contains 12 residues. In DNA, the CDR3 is TGCGCCAGCAGCTTGGAGGCTAGCGGAGGGTTCTTC. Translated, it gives CASSLEASGGFF.

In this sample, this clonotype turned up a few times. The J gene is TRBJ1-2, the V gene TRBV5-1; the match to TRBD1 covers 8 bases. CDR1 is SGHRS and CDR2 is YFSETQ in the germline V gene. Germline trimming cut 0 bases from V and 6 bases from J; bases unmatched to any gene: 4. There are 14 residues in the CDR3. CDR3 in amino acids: CASSLGQGRDGYTF. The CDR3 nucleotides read TGCGCCAGCAGCTTGGGACAGGGGCGAGATGGCTACACCTTC. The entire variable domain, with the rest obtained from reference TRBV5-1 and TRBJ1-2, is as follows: KAGVTQTPRYLIKTRGQQVTLSCSPISGHRSVSWYQQTPGQGLQFLFEYFSETQRNKGNFPGRFSGRQFSNSRSEMNVSTLELGDSALYLCASSLGQGRDGYTFGSGTRLTVV.